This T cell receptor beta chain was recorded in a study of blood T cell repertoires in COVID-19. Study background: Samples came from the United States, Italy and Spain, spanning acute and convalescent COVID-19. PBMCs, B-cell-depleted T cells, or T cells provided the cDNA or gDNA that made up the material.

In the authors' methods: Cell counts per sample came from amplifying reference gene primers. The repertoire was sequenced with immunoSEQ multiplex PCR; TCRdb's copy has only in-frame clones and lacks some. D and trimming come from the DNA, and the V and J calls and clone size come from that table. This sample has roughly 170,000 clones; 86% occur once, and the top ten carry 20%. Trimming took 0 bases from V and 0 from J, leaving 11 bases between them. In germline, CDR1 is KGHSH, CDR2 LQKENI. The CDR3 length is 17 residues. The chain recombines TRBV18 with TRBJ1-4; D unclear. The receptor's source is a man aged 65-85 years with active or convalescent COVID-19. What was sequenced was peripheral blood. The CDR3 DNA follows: TGTGCCAGCTCACCACCGAGGCCTCCTTCAACTAATGAAAAACTGTTTTTT. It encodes CASSPPRPPSTNEKLFF.